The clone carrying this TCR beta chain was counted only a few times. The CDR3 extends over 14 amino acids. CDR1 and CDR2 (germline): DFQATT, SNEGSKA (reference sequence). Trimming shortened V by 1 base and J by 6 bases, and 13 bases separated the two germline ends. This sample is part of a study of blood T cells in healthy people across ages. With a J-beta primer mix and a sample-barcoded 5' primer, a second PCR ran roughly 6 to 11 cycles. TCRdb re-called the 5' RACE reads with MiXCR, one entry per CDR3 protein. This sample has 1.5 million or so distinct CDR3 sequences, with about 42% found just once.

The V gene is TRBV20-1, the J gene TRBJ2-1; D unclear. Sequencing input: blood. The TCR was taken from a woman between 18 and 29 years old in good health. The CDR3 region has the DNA TGCAGTGCTAGAGGATCAGTAGAAGGCAATGAGCAGTTCTTC. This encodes CSARGSVEGNEQFF.